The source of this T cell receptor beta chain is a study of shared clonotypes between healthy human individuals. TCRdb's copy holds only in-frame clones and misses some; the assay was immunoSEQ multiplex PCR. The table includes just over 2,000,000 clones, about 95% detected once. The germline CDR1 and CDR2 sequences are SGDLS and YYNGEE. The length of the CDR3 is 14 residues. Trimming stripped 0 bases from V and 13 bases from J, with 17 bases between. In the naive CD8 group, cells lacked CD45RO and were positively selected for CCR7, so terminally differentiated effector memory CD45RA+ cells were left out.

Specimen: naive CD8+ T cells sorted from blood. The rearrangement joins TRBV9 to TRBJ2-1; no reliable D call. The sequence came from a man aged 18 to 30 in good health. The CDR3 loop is CASSVALDLGIQFF. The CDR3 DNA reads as TGTGCCAGCAGCGTAGCTCTAGATTTGGGAATTCAGTTCTTC.